This T cell receptor (beta chain) is drawn from a study of T cell clones after liver transplantation. Study-wide context: TCRbeta sequencing after a pre-transplant mixed lymphocyte reaction identified graft-donor-reactive clones, later tracked in post-transplant blood. Draws occurred before transplant, before withdrawal, and after complete or failed withdrawal.

Of note for this clone: Antigen specificity is unknown. The junction differs from germline at one of its ends, possibly a read error.

Per germline, CDR1 MNHNS and CDR2 SASEGT. This CDR3 comprises 12 residues. Only in-frame clones appear in the TCRdb table, and some are missing; sequencing was by immunoSEQ multiplex PCR. The sample lists 98,000 or so clones, approximately 85% occurring once. Study findings and constraints: Migration into the graft, not deletion, may explain lost graft donor-reactive T cells. Compared with third party-reactive sequences, donor-reactive ones declined more, independent of withdrawal success.

The sequencing used CD4+ T cells from blood, collected before liver transplant. This chain connects TRBV6-1 to TRBJ1-1, with D hard to call. This receptor was taken from a human donor who received a liver transplant. The CDR3 here is CASSSMNTGAFF. The CDR3 DNA reads TGTGCCAGCAGTTCTATGAACACTGGAGCTTTCTTT.